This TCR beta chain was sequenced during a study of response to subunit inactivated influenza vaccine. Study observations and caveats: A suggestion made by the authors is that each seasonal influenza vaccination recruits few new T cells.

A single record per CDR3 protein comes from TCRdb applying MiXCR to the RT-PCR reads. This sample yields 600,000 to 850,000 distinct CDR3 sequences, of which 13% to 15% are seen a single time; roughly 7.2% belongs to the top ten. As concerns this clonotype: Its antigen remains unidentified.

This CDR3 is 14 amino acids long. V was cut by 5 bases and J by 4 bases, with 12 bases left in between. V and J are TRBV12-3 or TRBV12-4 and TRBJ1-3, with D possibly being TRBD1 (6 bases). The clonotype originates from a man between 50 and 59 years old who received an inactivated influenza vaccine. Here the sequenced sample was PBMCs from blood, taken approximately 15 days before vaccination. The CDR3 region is CASSEGGLGNTIYF. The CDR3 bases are TGTGCCAGCAGTGAAGGGGGTCTGGGAAACACCATATATTTT.